One sample yielded the 25 T cell receptor beta chains listed below, sequenced in a study of T cell clones after liver transplantation. Assay: immunoSEQ multiplex PCR; the TCRdb copy retains only in-frame clones and omits some. The table includes some 60,000 clones, 70% to 80% detected once. Sample: CD4+ T cells from blood, taken before liver transplant. Receptor source: a human donor who received a liver transplant.

The chain employs TRBV6-1 and TRBJ1-2, with TRBD1 matching 7 bases. Germline trimming cut 2 bases from V and 5 bases from J; bases unmatched to any gene: 8. Per germline, CDR1 MNHNS and CDR2 SASEGT. This CDR3 region has 15 residues. This chain's CDR3 is CASSEQGQMSYGYTF. DNA of the CDR3: TGTGCCAGCAGTGAACAGGGACAGATGAGTTATGGCTACACCTTC.

The gene calls are TRBV18 and TRBJ1-1; D possibly corresponds to TRBD1 (6 bases). CDR3 length: 16 amino acids. Trimming took off 6 bases at V and 1 base at J, with 18 bases between the two ends. Germline values: CDR1 KGHSH, CDR2 LQKENI. The DNA of the CDR3 is TGTGCCAGCTCCCCCGTACAGGGTGGGGGGAACACTGAAGCTTTCTTT. It yields the protein CASSPVQGGGNTEAFF.

The gene calls are TRBV7-3 and TRBJ1-1; D perhaps matches TRBD1 (5 bases). The CDR3 covers 14 residues. The V and J ends lost 6 bases and 5 bases respectively, with 16 bases between them. Germline V gives CDR1 SGHTA, CDR2 FQGTGA. CDR3 nucleotide sequence: TGTGCCAGCAGACTGTACCCGGGGGAGACTGAAGCTTTCTTT. Its translation is CASRLYPGETEAFF.

The chain has TRBV5-3 and TRBJ1-1; 8 bases fit TRBD1. TRBV5-3 falls under the ORF class, with uncertain function. V lost 2 bases to trimming and J lost 5 bases; unmatched junction nucleotides: 8. CDR3 length: 15 residues. Here the CDR3 DNA reads TGTGCCAGAAGCTTTAGGCAGGGGGCTAAAACTGAAGCTTTCTTT. The encoded protein is CARSFRQGAKTEAFF.

In this sample, this clone turned up many times. The rearrangement joins TRBV28 to TRBJ2-7; possibly TRBD2 for D (6 bases). The CDR3 consists of 14 residues. V lost 8 bases and J 2 bases, leaving 16 bases between the germline ends. Germline V gene lookup returns CDR1 MDHEN and CDR2 SYDVKM. As DNA, the CDR3 is TGTGCCAGCCATCATGGGGAGGCCACCTACGAGCAGTACTTC. Its translation is CASHHGEATYEQYF.

Concerning this clone: This same CDR3 is encoded by further DNA sequences in the sample. The chain employs TRBV6-1 and TRBJ1-3; TRBD1 aligns across 7 bases. The CDR3 has 15 amino acids. Germline CDR1 and CDR2: MNHNS and SASEGT. V lost 3 bases to trimming and J lost 4 bases; unmatched junction nucleotides: 6. CDR3 DNA: TGTGCCAGCAGTGAGGCAGGGGGAGGAGGAAACACCATATATTTT. This sequence encodes CASSEAGGGGNTIYF.

V and J are TRBV30 and TRBJ1-2; no clear D. The CDR3 runs 13 residues. Germline loops: CDR1 GTSNPN, CDR2 SVGIG (reference sequence). The V and J ends lost 0 bases and 7 bases respectively, with 12 bases between them. CDR3 in amino acids: CAWSVRVHSGYTF. The DNA of the CDR3 is TGTGCCTGGAGTGTACGTGTGCATAGTGGCTACACCTTC. The whole variable domain, filled in from reference TRBV30 and TRBJ1-2, reads SQTIHQWPATLVQPVGSPLSLECTVEGTSNPNLYWYRQAAGRGLQLLFYSVGIGQISSEVPQNLSASRPQDRQFILSSKKLLLSDSGFYLCAWSVRVHSGYTFGSGTRLTVV.

The rearrangement joins TRBV16 to TRBJ2-7, with 9 bases matching TRBD1. V trimming: 4 bases; J trimming: 5 bases; junction bases outside the gene matches: 9. Germline CDR1 and CDR2: KGHSY and FQNENV. The CDR3 runs to 15 residues. The CDR3 spells CASSPRGQGIHEQYF. The CDR3 coding sequence is TGTGCCAGCAGCCCCAGGGGACAGGGTATCCACGAGCAGTACTTC.

The chain joins TRBV28 to TRBJ1-5; no clear D. V was clipped by 4 bases and J by 4 bases, with 17 bases between them. Germline-derived CDR1 and CDR2 are MDHEN and SYDVKM. The CDR3 runs to 16 residues. For the CDR3, the DNA is TGTGCCAGCAGTTCCCTAACTAGAGGGCGTAATCAGCCCCAGCATTTT. It encodes CASSSLTRGRNQPQHF.

This clone was counted only a few times. The chain links TRBV4-2 to TRBJ1-6, with TRBD1 matching over 8 bases. The CDR3 covers 16 residues. J gave up 5 bases and V 4 bases, and 7 bases lay outside the gene matches. CDR1 is LGHNA, CDR2 YNFKEQ, per germline. CDR3 DNA: TGTGCCAGCAGCCCGATGCCGGGACAGGATAATTCACCCCTCCACTTT. Amino acid sequence: CASSPMPGQDNSPLHF.

This clone is deemed medium-sized (0.01 to 0.1%). The J gene is TRBJ1-1, the V gene TRBV5-8; D gene uncertain. The germline gives CDR1 SGHTS, CDR2 YDEGEE. Trimming stripped 4 bases from V and 8 bases from J, with 9 bases between. This CDR3 contains 11 residues. CDR3 DNA: TGTGCCAGCAGCCTAATGAGGGAAGCTTTCTTT. It specifies CASSLMREAFF.

The chain recombines TRBV7-9 with TRBJ1-3; no clear D. CDR1 is SEHNR and CDR2 is FQNEAQ in the germline V gene (reference sequence). Trimming stripped 1 base from V and 0 bases from J, with 7 bases between. The CDR3 extends over 15 amino acids. CDR3 in DNA: TGTGCCAGCAGCTTAGACATGTACTCTGGAAACACCATATATTTT. It is translated as CASSLDMYSGNTIYF.

The chain has TRBV20-1 and TRBJ2-1; 7 bases align to TRBD2. The CDR3 has 10 amino acids. The V and J ends lost 6 bases and 10 bases, in that order; junction bases with no gene match: 3. Germline-derived CDR1 and CDR2 are DFQATT and SNEGSKA (reference sequence). The DNA of the CDR3 is TGCAGTGCCAGACTAGCCGAGCAGTTCTTC. Amino acid sequence: CSARLAEQFF.

This chain connects TRBV5-6 to TRBJ1-1; D is perhaps TRBD1 (6 bases). The CDR3 totals 15 residues. With 6 bases removed from V and 1 base from J, the gap between germline ends came to 16 bases. The germline CDR1 and CDR2 sequences are SGHDT and YYEEEE. CDR3 loop: CASIKSGTQNTEAFF. The CDR3 region has the DNA TGTGCCAGCATTAAGAGCGGGACACAGAACACTGAAGCTTTCTTT.

CDR3 in DNA: TGTGCCAGTAGTATAGAGGGGGGGCATGATGAAGCTTTCTTT. Translated: CASSIEGGHDEAFF. The V gene is TRBV19, the J gene TRBJ1-1; D may be TRBD1 (6 bases). The germline gives CDR1 LNHDA, CDR2 SQIVND (reference sequence). The CDR3 consists of 14 residues. V gave up 0 bases and J gave up 7 bases, with 12 bases separating them.

In its sample, this clone was seen a few times. V usage is TRBV9 and J usage is TRBJ2-7, with 9 positions matching TRBD1. Per the germline V gene, CDR1 is SGDLS and CDR2 is YYNGEE. CDR3 length: 15 amino acids. The trim removed 0 bases at V and 3 bases at J, leaving 4 bases unmatched. The CDR3 is CASSVETGQGYEQYF. The CDR3 DNA reads as TGTGCCAGCAGCGTAGAAACGGGACAGGGCTACGAGCAGTACTTC.

This clone has only one observation. The chain has TRBV6-1 and TRBJ1-6, with D perhaps TRBD1 (6 bases). The CDR3 has 14 amino acids. Germline V CDR1 and CDR2: MNHNS, SASEGT. V gave up 6 bases and J gave up 0 bases, with 6 bases separating them. Here the CDR3 reads CASRDSSYNSPLHF. The CDR3, as DNA: TGTGCCAGCAGGGACAGCTCCTATAATTCACCCCTCCACTTT.

The V gene is TRBV29-1, the J gene TRBJ1-2; the D gene is possibly TRBD1 (5 bases). V was clipped by 7 bases and J by 7 bases, with 16 bases between them. CDR3 size: 12 residues. Germline V gives CDR1 SQVTM, CDR2 ANQGSEA. The CDR3 DNA follows: TGCAGCGCCGCCTCGGGGGGAAGTGGCTACACCTTC. Encoded protein: CSAASGGSGYTF.

The rearrangement uses TRBV13 and TRBJ2-3; D unresolved. Deletions cut 3 bases from V and 2 bases from J, with 9 bases between. The CDR3 has 14 residues. The V gene's germline CDR1 is PRHDT and CDR2 FYEKMQ (reference sequence). The CDR3 sequence is CASSLISTTDTQYF. CDR3 sequence (DNA): TGTGCCAGCAGCTTGATTAGTACCACAGATACGCAGTATTTT.

The chain uses TRBV19 and TRBJ1-1, with D hard to call. This CDR3 is 16 amino acids long. CDR1 is LNHDA, CDR2 SQIVND, per germline (reference sequence). V dropped 7 bases and J dropped 1 base, with 19 bases sitting between them. CDR3 in amino acids: CASNDLAGRRNTEAFF. DNA of the CDR3: TGTGCCAGTAACGACCTAGCCGGACGGCGGAACACTGAAGCTTTCTTT.

This chain's CDR3 is CASTPSRGQIGNYGYTF. The DNA of the CDR3 is TGTGCCAGTACCCCAAGCAGGGGGCAGATCGGGAACTATGGCTACACCTTC. This chain uses TRBV19 with TRBJ1-2; TRBD1 aligns across 8 bases. Germline V gene data show CDR1 as LNHDA and CDR2 as SQIVND (reference sequence). The V gene end was trimmed by 7 bases and the J gene end by 2 bases; junction bases not matched to a gene: 15. The CDR3 extends over 17 amino acids.

This clone was found a few times. CDR3: CASSAAGNYEQYF. The CDR3 bases are TGCGCCAGCAGTGCGGCAGGGAACTACGAGCAGTACTTC. The rearrangement joins TRBV10-1 to TRBJ2-7; D is possibly TRBD1 (5 bases). This CDR3 comprises 13 residues. The germline gives CDR1 WNHNN, CDR2 SYGVQD (reference sequence). V was cut by 4 bases and J by 3 bases, with 10 bases left in between.

DNA for the CDR3: TGTGCCAGCAGCGGAGGGGATGGGAATCCCTCCTACGAGCAGTACTTC. This translates into CASSGGDGNPSYEQYF. The chain employs TRBV5-6 and TRBJ2-7, with D maybe TRBD2 (6 bases). The CDR3 spans 16 residues. V lost 4 bases and J 0 bases, leaving 17 bases between the germline ends. Per germline, CDR1 SGHDT and CDR2 YYEEEE.

The chain joins TRBV6-1 to TRBJ2-3; TRBD1 matches at 8 bases. Germline CDR1 MNHNS, CDR2 SASEGT. The CDR3 contains 15 residues. V lost 6 bases and J lost 0; bases outside the gene matches: 5. The CDR3: CASRLRDRSTDTQYF. CDR3 DNA sequence: TGTGCCAGCAGACTACGGGACAGGAGCACAGATACGCAGTATTTT.

The rearrangement links TRBV7-2 to TRBJ2-7; the D is unclear. In germline, CDR1 is SGHTA, CDR2 FQGNSA. Deletions cut 0 bases from V and 4 bases from J, with 13 bases between. This CDR3 comprises 15 residues. CDR3 loop: CASSLAPAAIYEQYF. In DNA form, the CDR3 reads TGTGCCAGCAGCTTAGCGCCTGCCGCGATATACGAGCAGTACTTC.